The clone carrying this T cell receptor beta chain was observed many times. V dropped 4 bases and J dropped 3; count of bases not matched to a gene: 15. Looked up from germline, CDR1 is SGHDN and CDR2 is FVKESK. CDR3 length equals 18 residues. All patients were treatment-naive before thyroid surgery. TCRdb reprocessed the PCR reads via MiXCR. The sample lists under 50,000 clones; about 27% were seen once. These data come from a study of metastatic and nonmetastatic thyroid tumors. The chain uses TRBV14 and TRBJ2-1; 7 bases are a match to TRBD2. The sequence came from a male donor with papillary thyroid cancer or a benign thyroid nodule (not recorded which). Some clones in this sample may be carry-over from other donors' samples. Sequenced: blood. CDR3 residues: CASSRRQGGAINYNEQFF. The CDR3 DNA reads as TGTGCCAGCAGCCGCCGCCAGGGAGGGGCGATCAACTACAATGAGCAGTTCTTC.